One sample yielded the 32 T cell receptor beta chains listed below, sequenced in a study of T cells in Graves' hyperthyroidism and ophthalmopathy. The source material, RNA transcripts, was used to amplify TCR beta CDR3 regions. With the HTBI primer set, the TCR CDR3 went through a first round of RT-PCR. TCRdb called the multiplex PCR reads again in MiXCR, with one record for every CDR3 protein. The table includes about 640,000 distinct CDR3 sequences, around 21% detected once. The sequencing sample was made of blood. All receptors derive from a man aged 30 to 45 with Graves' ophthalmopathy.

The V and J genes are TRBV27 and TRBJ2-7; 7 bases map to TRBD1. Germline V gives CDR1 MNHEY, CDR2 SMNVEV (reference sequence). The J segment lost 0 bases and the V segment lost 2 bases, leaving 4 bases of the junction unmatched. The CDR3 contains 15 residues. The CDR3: CASSLRDSFSYEQYF. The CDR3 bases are TGTGCCAGCAGTTTACGGGACAGCTTCTCCTACGAGCAGTACTTC.

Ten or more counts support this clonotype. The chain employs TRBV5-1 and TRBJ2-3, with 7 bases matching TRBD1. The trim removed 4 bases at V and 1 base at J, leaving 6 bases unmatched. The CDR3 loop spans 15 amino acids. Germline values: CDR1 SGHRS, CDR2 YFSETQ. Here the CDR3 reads CASSTRGFGTDTQYF. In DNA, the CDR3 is TGCGCCAGCAGCACCAGGGGGTTCGGCACAGATACGCAGTATTTT.

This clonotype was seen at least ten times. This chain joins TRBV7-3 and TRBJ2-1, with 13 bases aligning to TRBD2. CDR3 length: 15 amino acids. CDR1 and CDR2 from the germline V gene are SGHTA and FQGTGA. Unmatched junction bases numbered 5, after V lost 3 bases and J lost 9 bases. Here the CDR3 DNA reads TGTGCCAGCAGCTTGGGGACTAGCGGGAAAGTTGAGCAGTTCTTC. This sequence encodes CASSLGTSGKVEQFF.

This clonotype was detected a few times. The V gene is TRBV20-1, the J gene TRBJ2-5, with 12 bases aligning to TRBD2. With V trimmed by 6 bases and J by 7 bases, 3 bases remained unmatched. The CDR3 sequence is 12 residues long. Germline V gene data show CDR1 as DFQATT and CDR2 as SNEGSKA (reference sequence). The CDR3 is CSAPSGRGTQYF. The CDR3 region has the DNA TGCAGTGCCCCTAGCGGGAGGGGGACCCAGTACTTC.

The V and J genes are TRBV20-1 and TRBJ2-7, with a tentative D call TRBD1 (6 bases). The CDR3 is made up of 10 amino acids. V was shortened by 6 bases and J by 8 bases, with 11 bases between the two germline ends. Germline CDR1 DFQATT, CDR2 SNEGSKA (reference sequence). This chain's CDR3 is CSAPWDKQYF. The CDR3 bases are TGCAGTGCCCCCTGGGACAAGCAGTACTTC.

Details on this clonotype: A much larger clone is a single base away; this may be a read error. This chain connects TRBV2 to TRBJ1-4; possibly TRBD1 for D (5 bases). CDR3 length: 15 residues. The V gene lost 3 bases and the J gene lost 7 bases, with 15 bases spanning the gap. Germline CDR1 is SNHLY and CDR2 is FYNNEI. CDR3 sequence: CASSDLPGTIEKLFF. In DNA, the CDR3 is TGTGCCAGCAGTGATCTCCCTGGGACGATTGAAAAACTGTTTTTT.

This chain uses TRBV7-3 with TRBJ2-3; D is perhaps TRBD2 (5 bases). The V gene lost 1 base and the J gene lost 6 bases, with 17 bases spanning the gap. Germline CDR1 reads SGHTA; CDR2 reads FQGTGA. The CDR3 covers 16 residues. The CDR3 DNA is TGTGCCAGCAGCTTAATGGGCCCCGGGCAGCGGGATACGCAGTATTTT. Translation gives CASSLMGPGQRDTQYF.

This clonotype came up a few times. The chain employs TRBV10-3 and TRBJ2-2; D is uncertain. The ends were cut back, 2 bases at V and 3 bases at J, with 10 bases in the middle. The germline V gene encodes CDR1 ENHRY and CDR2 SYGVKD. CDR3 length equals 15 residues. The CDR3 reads CAISEGRSYTGELFF. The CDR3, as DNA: TGTGCCATCAGTGAGGGGCGCAGCTACACCGGGGAGCTGTTTTTT.

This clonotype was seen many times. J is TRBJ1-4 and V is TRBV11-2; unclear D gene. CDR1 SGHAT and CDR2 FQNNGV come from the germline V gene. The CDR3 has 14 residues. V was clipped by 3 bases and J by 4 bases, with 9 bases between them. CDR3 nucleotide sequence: TGTGCCAGCAGCTTTGGGCCAGTTAATGAAAAACTGTTTTTT. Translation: CASSFGPVNEKLFF.

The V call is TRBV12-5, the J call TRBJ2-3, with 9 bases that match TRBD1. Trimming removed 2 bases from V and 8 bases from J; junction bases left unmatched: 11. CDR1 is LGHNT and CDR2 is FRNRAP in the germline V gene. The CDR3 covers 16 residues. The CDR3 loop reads CASGLFPGTGLATQYF. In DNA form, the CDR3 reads TGTGCTAGTGGTTTGTTTCCCGGGACAGGGTTGGCTACGCAGTATTTT.

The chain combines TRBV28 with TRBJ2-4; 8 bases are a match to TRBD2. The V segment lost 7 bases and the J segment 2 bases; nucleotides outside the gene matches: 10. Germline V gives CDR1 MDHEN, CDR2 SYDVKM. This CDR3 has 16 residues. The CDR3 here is CASTYREGRTKNIQYF. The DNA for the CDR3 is TGTGCCAGCACATACCGGGAGGGTAGGACCAAAAACATTCAGTACTTC.

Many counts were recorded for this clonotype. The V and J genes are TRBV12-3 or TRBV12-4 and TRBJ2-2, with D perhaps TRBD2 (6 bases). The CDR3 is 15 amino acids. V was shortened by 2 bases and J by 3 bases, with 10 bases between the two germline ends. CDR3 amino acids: CASSLSRGYTGELFF. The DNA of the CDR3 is TGTGCCAGCAGTTTATCGCGGGGTTACACCGGGGAGCTGTTTTTT.

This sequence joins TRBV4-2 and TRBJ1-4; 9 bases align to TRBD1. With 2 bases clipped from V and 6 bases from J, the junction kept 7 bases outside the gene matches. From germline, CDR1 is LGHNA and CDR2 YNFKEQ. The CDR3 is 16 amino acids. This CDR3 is CASSQQPRDRDEKLFF. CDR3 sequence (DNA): TGTGCCAGCAGCCAACAACCCCGGGACAGGGATGAAAAACTGTTTTTT.

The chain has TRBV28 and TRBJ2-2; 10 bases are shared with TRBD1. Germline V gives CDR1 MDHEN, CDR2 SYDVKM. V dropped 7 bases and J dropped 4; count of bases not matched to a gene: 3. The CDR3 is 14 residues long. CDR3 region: CASMRDRGTGELFF. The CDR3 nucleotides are TGTGCCAGCATGAGGGACAGGGGCACCGGGGAGCTGTTTTTT.

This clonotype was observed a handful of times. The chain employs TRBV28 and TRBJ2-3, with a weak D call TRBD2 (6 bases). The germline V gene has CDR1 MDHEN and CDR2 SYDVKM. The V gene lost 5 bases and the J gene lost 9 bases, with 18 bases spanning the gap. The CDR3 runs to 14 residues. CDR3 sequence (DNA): TGTGCCAGCAGTCCGCCCCCGGAGGGCCGAACGCAGTATTTT. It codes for CASSPPPEGRTQYF.

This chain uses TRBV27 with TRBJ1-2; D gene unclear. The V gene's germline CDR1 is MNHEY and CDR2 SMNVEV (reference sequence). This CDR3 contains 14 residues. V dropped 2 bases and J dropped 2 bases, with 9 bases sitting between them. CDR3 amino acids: CASSLDRQNYGYTF. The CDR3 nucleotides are TGTGCCAGCAGTTTAGATCGGCAGAACTATGGCTACACCTTC.

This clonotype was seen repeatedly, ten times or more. The CDR3 nucleotides read TGCAGTGCTAGAGAAAGCGACAGAGTGGGGACCCAGTACTTC. Its translation is CSARESDRVGTQYF. The V and J genes are TRBV20-1 and TRBJ2-5; tentative D call: TRBD1 (5 bases). Germline V lookup: CDR1 DFQATT, CDR2 SNEGSKA (reference sequence). The ends were cut back, 0 bases at V and 7 bases at J, with 15 bases in the middle. The CDR3 covers 14 residues.

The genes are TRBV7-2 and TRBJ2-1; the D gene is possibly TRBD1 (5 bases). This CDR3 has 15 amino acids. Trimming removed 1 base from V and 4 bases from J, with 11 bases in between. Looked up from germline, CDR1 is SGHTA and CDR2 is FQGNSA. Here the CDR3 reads CASSLDGAGYNEQFF. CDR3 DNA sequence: TGTGCCAGCAGCTTAGATGGGGCAGGTTACAATGAGCAGTTCTTC.

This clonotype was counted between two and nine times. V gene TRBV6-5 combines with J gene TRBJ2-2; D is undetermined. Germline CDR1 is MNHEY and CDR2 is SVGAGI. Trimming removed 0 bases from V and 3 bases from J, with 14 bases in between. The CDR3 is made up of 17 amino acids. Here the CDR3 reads CASSYSGPLTHTGELFF. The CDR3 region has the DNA TGTGCCAGCAGTTACTCAGGGCCTCTAACCCACACCGGGGAGCTGTTTTTT.

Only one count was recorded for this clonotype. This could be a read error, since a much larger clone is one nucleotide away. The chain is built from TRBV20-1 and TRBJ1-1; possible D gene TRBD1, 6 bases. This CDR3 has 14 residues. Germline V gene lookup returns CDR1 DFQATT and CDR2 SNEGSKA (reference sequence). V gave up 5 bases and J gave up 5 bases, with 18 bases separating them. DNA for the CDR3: TGCAGTGCTGAAGATAACAGGGCTCGAACTGAAGCTTTCTTT. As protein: CSAEDNRARTEAFF.

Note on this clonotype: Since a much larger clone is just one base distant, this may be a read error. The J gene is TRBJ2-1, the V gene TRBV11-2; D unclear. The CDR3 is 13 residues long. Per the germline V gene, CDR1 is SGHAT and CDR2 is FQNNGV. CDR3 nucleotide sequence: TGTGCCAGCAGCGGCGGCGCTTCGTATGAGCAGTCCTTC. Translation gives CASSGGASYEQSF.

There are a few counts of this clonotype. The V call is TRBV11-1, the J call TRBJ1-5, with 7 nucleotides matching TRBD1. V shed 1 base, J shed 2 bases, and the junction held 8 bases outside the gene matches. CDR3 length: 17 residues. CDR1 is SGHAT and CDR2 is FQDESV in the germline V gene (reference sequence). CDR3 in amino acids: CASSLGQGGNRNQPQHF. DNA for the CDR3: TGTGCCAGCAGCTTAGGACAGGGCGGGAATCGCAATCAGCCCCAGCATTTT. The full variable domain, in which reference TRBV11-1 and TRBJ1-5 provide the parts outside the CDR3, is EAEVAQSPRYKITEKSQAVAFWCDPISGHATLYWYRQILGQGPELLVQFQDESVVDDSQLPKDRFSAERLKGVDSTLKIQPAELGDSAMYLCASSLGQGGNRNQPQHFGDGTRLSIL.

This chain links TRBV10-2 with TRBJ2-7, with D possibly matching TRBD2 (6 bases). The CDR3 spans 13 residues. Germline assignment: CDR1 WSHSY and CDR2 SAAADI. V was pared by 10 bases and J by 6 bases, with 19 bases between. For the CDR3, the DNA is TGCGCCACCCTCCTTGGCTTGGGGGGCGAGCAGTACTTC. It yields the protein CATLLGLGGEQYF.

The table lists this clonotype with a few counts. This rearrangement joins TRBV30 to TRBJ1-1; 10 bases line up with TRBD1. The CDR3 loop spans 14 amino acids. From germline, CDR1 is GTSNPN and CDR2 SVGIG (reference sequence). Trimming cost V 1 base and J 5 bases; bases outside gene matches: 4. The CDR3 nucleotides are TGTGCCTGGAGTGGGGGGACAGGGGAAACTGAAGCTTTCTTT. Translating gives CAWSGGTGETEAFF.

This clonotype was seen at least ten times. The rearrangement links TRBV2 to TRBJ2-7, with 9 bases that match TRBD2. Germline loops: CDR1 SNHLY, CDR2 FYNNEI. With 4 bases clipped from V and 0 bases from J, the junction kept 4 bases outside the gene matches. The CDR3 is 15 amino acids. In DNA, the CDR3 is TGTGCCAGCAGTGTAGCGGGAGACCTCTCCTACGAGCAGTACTTC. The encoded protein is CASSVAGDLSYEQYF. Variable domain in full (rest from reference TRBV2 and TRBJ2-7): EPEVTQTPSHQVTQMGQEVILRCVPISNHLYFYWYRQILGQKVEFLVSFYNNEISEKSEIFDDQFSVERPDGSNFTLKIRSTKLEDSAMYFCASSVAGDLSYEQYFGPGTRLTVT.

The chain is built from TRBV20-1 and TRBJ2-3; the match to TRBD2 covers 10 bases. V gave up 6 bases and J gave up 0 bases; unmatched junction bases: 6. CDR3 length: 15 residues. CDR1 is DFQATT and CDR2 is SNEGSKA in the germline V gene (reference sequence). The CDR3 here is CSAPVAGGSTDTQYF. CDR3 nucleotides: TGCAGTGCCCCCGTAGCGGGGGGAAGCACAGATACGCAGTATTTT.

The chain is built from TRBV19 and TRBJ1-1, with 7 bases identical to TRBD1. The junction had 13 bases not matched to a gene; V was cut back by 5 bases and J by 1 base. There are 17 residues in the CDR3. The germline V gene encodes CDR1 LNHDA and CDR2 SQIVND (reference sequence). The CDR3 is CASSVRQGTKANTEAFF. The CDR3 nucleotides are TGTGCCAGTAGTGTCAGACAGGGAACCAAGGCGAACACTGAAGCTTTCTTT.

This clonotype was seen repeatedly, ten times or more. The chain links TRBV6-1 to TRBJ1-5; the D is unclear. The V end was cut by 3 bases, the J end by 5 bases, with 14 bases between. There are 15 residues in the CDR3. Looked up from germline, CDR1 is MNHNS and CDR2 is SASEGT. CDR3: CASSEVWGTDQPQHF. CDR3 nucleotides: TGTGCCAGCAGTGAGGTTTGGGGTACCGATCAGCCCCAGCATTTT.

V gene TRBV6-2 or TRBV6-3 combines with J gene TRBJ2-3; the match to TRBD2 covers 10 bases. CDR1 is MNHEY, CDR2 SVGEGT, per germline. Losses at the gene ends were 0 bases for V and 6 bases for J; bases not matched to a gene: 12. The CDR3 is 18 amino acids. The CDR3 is CASSYSNPSGSRRDTQYF. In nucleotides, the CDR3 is TGTGCCAGCAGTTACTCGAATCCTAGCGGGAGCAGGCGTGATACGCAGTATTTT.

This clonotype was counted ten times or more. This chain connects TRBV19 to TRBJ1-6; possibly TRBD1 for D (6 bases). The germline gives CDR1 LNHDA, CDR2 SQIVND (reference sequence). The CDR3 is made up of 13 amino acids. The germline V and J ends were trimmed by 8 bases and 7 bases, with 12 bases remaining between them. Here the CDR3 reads CASSTGPNSPLHF. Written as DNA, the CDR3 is TGTGCCAGTTCGACAGGTCCGAATTCACCCCTCCACTTT.

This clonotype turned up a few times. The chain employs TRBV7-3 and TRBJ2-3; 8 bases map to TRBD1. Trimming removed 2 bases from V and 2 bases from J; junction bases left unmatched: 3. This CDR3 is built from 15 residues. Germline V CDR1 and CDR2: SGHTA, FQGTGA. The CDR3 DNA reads TGTGCCAGCAGCTTAGGACAGGGCCCCACAGATACGCAGTATTTT. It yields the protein CASSLGQGPTDTQYF.

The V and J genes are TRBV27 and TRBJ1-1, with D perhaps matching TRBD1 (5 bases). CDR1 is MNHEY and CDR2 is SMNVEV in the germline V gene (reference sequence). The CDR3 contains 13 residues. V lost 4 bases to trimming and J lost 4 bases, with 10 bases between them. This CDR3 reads CASSSQGFTEAFF. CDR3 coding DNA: TGTGCCAGCAGTTCCCAGGGATTCACTGAAGCTTTCTTT.